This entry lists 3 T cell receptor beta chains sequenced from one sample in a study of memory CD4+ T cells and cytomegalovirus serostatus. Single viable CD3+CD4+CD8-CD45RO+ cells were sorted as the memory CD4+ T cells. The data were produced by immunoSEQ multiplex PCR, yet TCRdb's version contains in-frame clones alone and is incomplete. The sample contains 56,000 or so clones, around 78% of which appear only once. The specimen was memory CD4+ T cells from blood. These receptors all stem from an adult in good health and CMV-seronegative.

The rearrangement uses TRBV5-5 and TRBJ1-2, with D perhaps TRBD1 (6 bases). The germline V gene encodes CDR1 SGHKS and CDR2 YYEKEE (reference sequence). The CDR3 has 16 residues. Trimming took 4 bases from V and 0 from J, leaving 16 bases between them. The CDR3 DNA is TGTGCCAGCAGCCCGCTGGACAGATCGTCTAACTATGGCTACACCTTC. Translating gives CASSPLDRSSNYGYTF.

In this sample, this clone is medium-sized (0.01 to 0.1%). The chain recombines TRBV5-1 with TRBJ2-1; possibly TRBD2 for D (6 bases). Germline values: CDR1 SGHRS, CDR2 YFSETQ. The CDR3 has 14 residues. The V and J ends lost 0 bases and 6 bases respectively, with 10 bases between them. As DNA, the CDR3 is TGCGCCAGCAGCTTGGCCGCTAGCGTCAATGAGCAGTTCTTC. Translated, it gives CASSLAASVNEQFF.

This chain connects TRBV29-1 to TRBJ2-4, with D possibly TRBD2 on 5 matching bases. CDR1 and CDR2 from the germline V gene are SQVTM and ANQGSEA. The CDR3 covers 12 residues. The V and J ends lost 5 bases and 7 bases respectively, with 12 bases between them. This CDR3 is CSVTGLKNIQYF. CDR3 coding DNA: TGCAGCGTTACGGGGTTGAAGAACATTCAGTACTTC.